These 31 T cell receptor beta chains originate from one sample sequenced in a study of T cell responses to AZD1222 COVID-19 vaccine. Assay: immunoSEQ multiplex PCR; the TCRdb copy retains only in-frame clones and omits some. The table lists 83,000 or so clones, more than 75% of them singletons, with approximately 9% in the top ten. Sequencing was performed on peripheral blood, taken on day 0 of AZD1222 vaccination. These receptors all come from an adult in good health.

The chain carries TRBV21-1 and TRBJ2-2; TRBD2 was called by the table and not checked on the DNA. TRBV21-1 is a pseudogene locus. The CDR3 length is 18 residues. The CDR3 bases are TGTGCCAGCAGCAAAGCCCCTAGTAAGAGTGTGGGCACCGGGGAGCTGTTTTTT. The encoded protein is CASSKAPSKSVGTGELFF.

This clone was found a few times. The chain combines TRBV6-5 with TRBJ2-7; 10 nucleotides align to TRBD2. V lost 3 bases to trimming and J lost 3 bases; unmatched junction nucleotides: 5. The germline V gene has CDR1 MNHEY and CDR2 SVGAGI. CDR3 size: 15 residues. The CDR3: CASSYKAGGYYEQYF. The CDR3 DNA sequence: TGTGCCAGCAGTTATAAAGCGGGAGGGTACTACGAGCAGTACTTC.

The chain uses TRBV6-4 and TRBJ1-5, with D perhaps matching TRBD1 (6 bases). V was shortened by 7 bases and J by 6 bases, with 19 bases between the two germline ends. The CDR3 runs to 15 residues. Germline V gives CDR1 MRHNA, CDR2 SNTAGT. The DNA for the CDR3 is TGTGCCAGCACTACTCGGACAGTAAGGTGTCAGCCCCAGCATTTT. Translation: CASTTRTVRCQPQHF.

The V call is TRBV5-1, the J call TRBJ2-3; 8 nucleotides align to TRBD2. Germline V gene sequence: CDR1 SGHRS, CDR2 YFSETQ. The V gene end was trimmed by 4 bases and the J gene end by 5 bases; junction bases not matched to a gene: 6. The CDR3 runs 14 residues. The DNA of the CDR3 is TGCGCCAGCAGCCCCGGGGGGGCCGAAGATACGCAGTATTTT. It specifies CASSPGGAEDTQYF.

This clone was recorded once. The chain joins TRBV7-6 to TRBJ2-3; D unresolved. The CDR3 is made up of 15 amino acids. Germline V gene data show CDR1 as SGHVS and CDR2 as FNYEAQ. The V and J ends lost 5 bases and 4 bases respectively, with 16 bases between them. The CDR3 DNA reads as TGTGCCAGCAGCCTTCTTAACTTGGGTCCAGATACGCAGTATTTT. It specifies CASSLLNLGPDTQYF.

The chain employs TRBV5-6 and TRBJ1-3, with unresolved D. The CDR3 extends over 14 amino acids. The germline V gene has CDR1 SGHDT and CDR2 YYEEEE. Trimming took off 2 bases at V and 4 bases at J, with 10 bases between the two ends. CDR3 protein: CASSFGEFGNTIYF. The CDR3 DNA sequence: TGTGCCAGCAGCTTTGGGGAATTCGGAAACACCATATATTTT.

This clone was found a few times. V gene TRBV30 combines with J gene TRBJ1-4; TRBD1 might be the D (5 bases). Germline CDR1 GTSNPN, CDR2 SVGIG (reference sequence). CDR3 length equals 15 residues. V was shortened by 0 bases and J by 8 bases, with 16 bases between the two germline ends. Here the CDR3 reads CAWSVLWGRGEKLFF. The CDR3 DNA sequence: TGTGCCTGGAGTGTACTATGGGGACGGGGAGAAAAACTGTTTTTT.

The chain joins TRBV15 to TRBJ2-5, with 12 bases aligning to TRBD2. Unmatched junction bases numbered 5, after V lost 4 bases and J lost 5 bases. The CDR3 spans 15 residues. Germline values: CDR1 LNHNV, CDR2 YYDKDF (reference sequence). The chain's CDR3 is CATSMRTSGIETQYF. For the CDR3, the DNA is TGTGCCACCAGCATGAGGACTAGCGGGATTGAGACCCAGTACTTC.

The chain is built from TRBV30 and TRBJ1-5; a possible D gene is TRBD1 (5 bases). The CDR3 runs to 15 residues. The germline V and J ends were trimmed by 2 bases and 5 bases, with 16 bases remaining between them. CDR1 is GTSNPN, CDR2 SVGIG, per germline (reference sequence). The CDR3 bases are TGTGCCTGGAGTCCCCCTGGGACGGTAGATCAGCCCCAGCATTTT. This codes for CAWSPPGTVDQPQHF.

The chain employs TRBV6-2 or TRBV6-3 and TRBJ1-6; 11 bases are a match to TRBD1. This CDR3 is 15 amino acids long. With 2 bases clipped from V and 9 bases from J, the junction kept 3 bases outside the gene matches. Germline V gene lookup returns CDR1 MNHEY and CDR2 SVGEGT. The CDR3 is CASSYAGTGGSPLHF. In DNA form, the CDR3 reads TGTGCCAGCAGTTACGCCGGGACAGGGGGTTCACCCCTCCACTTT.

CDR3 loop: CASSFSFFRPGQGTEKLFF. The CDR3 region has the DNA TGTGCCAGCAGTTTCTCCTTTTTTAGGCCGGGACAGGGAACTGAAAAACTGTTTTTT. The V call is TRBV27, the J call TRBJ1-4; 9 nucleotides match TRBD1. V gave up 3 bases and J gave up 7 bases; unmatched junction bases: 18. The germline CDR1 and CDR2 sequences are MNHEY and SMNVEV (reference sequence). This CDR3 has 19 amino acids.

The CDR3 region has the DNA TGTGCCAGCAGCGATCGCCCTGGATTTACCGAGACCCAGTACTTC. Amino acids: CASSDRPGFTETQYF. The chain joins TRBV7-2 to TRBJ2-5; D not resolved. V was trimmed by 5 bases and J by 5 bases, leaving 18 bases between them. Per germline, CDR1 SGHTA and CDR2 FQGNSA. There are 15 residues in the CDR3.

This sequence joins TRBV2 and TRBJ1-1; D call uncertain. Trimming removed 5 bases at V and 2 bases at J, with 18 bases between. This CDR3 is 16 amino acids long. CDR1 and CDR2 from the germline V gene are SNHLY and FYNNEI. This CDR3 reads CASSNLVTDENTEAFF. CDR3 sequence (DNA): TGTGCCAGCAGTAATTTGGTTACAGATGAAAACACTGAAGCTTTCTTT.

The J gene is TRBJ2-1, the V gene TRBV20-1, with D unclear. V was clipped by 1 base and J by 5 bases, with 3 bases between them. Germline V gene data show CDR1 as DFQATT and CDR2 as SNEGSKA (reference sequence). The CDR3 loop spans 11 amino acids. The CDR3 sequence: CSARADNEQFF. The CDR3 region has the DNA TGCAGTGCTAGAGCAGACAATGAGCAGTTCTTC.

This chain links TRBV19 with TRBJ2-1, with 10 nucleotides matching TRBD2. The CDR3 has 15 residues. Germline CDR1 LNHDA, CDR2 SQIVND (reference sequence). V dropped 11 bases and J dropped 4; count of bases not matched to a gene: 11. CDR3 sequence: CASGPSGGLYNEQFF. CDR3 bases: TGTGCCTCCGGGCCTAGCGGGGGCCTTTACAATGAGCAGTTCTTC.

The chain combines TRBV5-1 with TRBJ2-3, with 8 bases aligning to TRBD2. Trimming cost V 1 base and J 4 bases; bases outside gene matches: 8. Germline values: CDR1 SGHRS, CDR2 YFSETQ. There are 16 residues in the CDR3. The CDR3 spells CASSLTPGGSPDTQYF. The CDR3 DNA reads as TGCGCCAGCAGCTTGACACCGGGGGGGAGCCCAGATACGCAGTATTTT.

This chain uses TRBV29-1 with TRBJ2-5; 7 positions agree with TRBD2. Germline-derived CDR1 and CDR2 are SQVTM and ANQGSEA. The CDR3 is made up of 14 amino acids. V lost 4 bases and J lost 5; bases outside the gene matches: 10. Here the CDR3 DNA reads TGCAGCGTTGTGCAGACATCGGGGGGTGAGACCCAGTACTTC. Translation gives CSVVQTSGGETQYF.

The genes are TRBV5-4 and TRBJ1-2; D is possibly TRBD1 (5 bases). CDR1 and CDR2 (germline): SGHNT, YYREEE (reference sequence). This CDR3 spans 14 amino acids. The ends were cut back, 3 bases at V and 12 bases at J, with 21 bases in the middle. In DNA, the CDR3 is TGTGCCAGCAGCTCCCCGGGGGGAGGGGTCCTCGACACCTTC. Amino acids: CASSSPGGGVLDTF.

This chain uses TRBV27 with TRBJ2-7, with TRBD1 as a possible D gene (7 bases). Trimming pared 6 bases from V and 3 bases from J, leaving 12 bases between. The V gene's germline CDR1 is MNHEY and CDR2 SMNVEV (reference sequence). This CDR3 region has 13 residues. CDR3 protein: CASRQGGSYEQYF. DNA for the CDR3: TGTGCCAGCAGGCAGGGGGGCAGCTACGAGCAGTACTTC.

The rearrangement links TRBV2 to TRBJ2-2; 7 bases are shared with TRBD2. CDR3 length equals 16 residues. Germline lookup yields CDR1 SNHLY and CDR2 FYNNEI. V gave up 5 bases and J gave up 3 bases; unmatched junction bases: 9. CDR3 bases: TGTGCCAGCAGTTACGGGGGGAGGGTTGACACCGGGGAGCTGTTTTTT. Protein product: CASSYGGRVDTGELFF. Variable domain in full (rest from reference TRBV2 and TRBJ2-2): EPEVTQTPSHQVTQMGQEVILRCVPISNHLYFYWYRQILGQKVEFLVSFYNNEISEKSEIFDDQFSVERPDGSNFTLKIRSTKLEDSAMYFCASSYGGRVDTGELFFGEGSRLTVL.

CDR3 coding DNA: TGTGCCAGCTCTGGTGTACAGATCTCTGGAAACACCATATATTTT. Its translation is CASSGVQISGNTIYF. The genes are TRBV6-5 and TRBJ1-3; D call uncertain. This CDR3 contains 15 residues. Trimming cost V 8 bases and J 0 bases, with 14 bases left between them. Looked up from germline, CDR1 is MNHEY and CDR2 is SVGAGI.

This clone was observed a few times. The genes are TRBV18 and TRBJ1-1; D is uncertain. V gave up 3 bases and J gave up 3 bases, with 8 bases separating them. CDR1 is KGHSH and CDR2 is LQKENI in the germline V gene. The CDR3 contains 13 residues. The CDR3 spells CASSPAGDTEAFF. CDR3 sequence (DNA): TGTGCCAGCTCACCGGCCGGGGACACTGAAGCTTTCTTT.

The J gene is TRBJ1-2, the V gene TRBV19; D call uncertain. The V gene lost 2 bases and the J gene lost 8 bases, with 15 bases spanning the gap. The germline CDR1 and CDR2 sequences are LNHDA and SQIVND (reference sequence). The CDR3 covers 14 residues. The CDR3 sequence is CASSISRQSLGYTF. DNA of the CDR3: TGTGCCAGTAGTATATCCCGGCAGTCCCTAGGCTACACCTTC.

The rearrangement links TRBV5-5 to TRBJ1-4; unclear D gene. This CDR3 region has 16 residues. Trimming cost V 2 bases and J 6 bases, with 17 bases left between them. The germline CDR1 and CDR2 sequences are SGHKS and YYEKEE (reference sequence). In DNA form, the CDR3 reads TGTGCCAGCAGCTTAACTCTTGGTGGTTTGGATGAAAAACTGTTTTTT. It specifies CASSLTLGGLDEKLFF.

The chain joins TRBV9 to TRBJ1-5, with 9 bases matching TRBD1. The CDR3 is 16 amino acids. V gave up 4 bases and J gave up 6 bases; unmatched junction bases: 11. Germline CDR1 SGDLS, CDR2 YYNGEE. CDR3 region: CASSLTDRGGIQPQHF. As DNA, the CDR3 is TGTGCCAGCAGCTTAACGGACAGGGGTGGTATTCAGCCCCAGCATTTT.

The V and J genes are TRBV11-2 and TRBJ1-5; the D gene is possibly TRBD1 (5 bases). Germline V gene data show CDR1 as SGHAT and CDR2 as FQNNGV. The CDR3 extends over 12 amino acids. The ends were cut back, 4 bases at V and 9 bases at J, with 10 bases in the middle. CDR3 sequence: CASSSGGRPQHF. In DNA form, the CDR3 reads TGTGCCAGCAGCTCCGGGGGTAGGCCCCAGCATTTT. The full variable domain, with the rest looked up from reference TRBV11-2 and TRBJ1-5, is EAGVAQSPRYKIIEKRQSVAFWCNPISGHATLYWYQQILGQGPKLLIQFQNNGVVDDSQLPKDRFSAERLKGVDSTLKIQPAKLEDSAVYLCASSSGGRPQHFGDGTRLSIL.

The genes are TRBV27 and TRBJ1-5; D is unresolved. V lost 3 bases to trimming and J lost 1 base, with 10 bases between them. The germline gives CDR1 MNHEY, CDR2 SMNVEV (reference sequence). There are 15 residues in the CDR3. The CDR3 coding sequence is TGTGCCAGCAGTTTGGATGGATGGAGCAATCAGCCCCAGCATTTT. Protein sequence: CASSLDGWSNQPQHF.

The V call is TRBV2, the J call TRBJ1-5, with 8 nucleotides matching TRBD1. CDR3 length: 14 residues. CDR1 SNHLY and CDR2 FYNNEI come from the germline V gene. V was clipped by 5 bases and J by 4 bases; unmatched bases: 4. In DNA, the CDR3 is TGTGCCAGCAGTCAGACAGGGGAGAATCAGCCCCAGCATTTT. Protein: CASSQTGENQPQHF. Drawing the rest from reference TRBV2 and TRBJ1-5, the complete variable domain is EPEVTQTPSHQVTQMGQEVILRCVPISNHLYFYWYRQILGQKVEFLVSFYNNEISEKSEIFDDQFSVERPDGSNFTLKIRSTKLEDSAMYFCASSQTGENQPQHFGDGTRLSIL.

The V gene is TRBV19, the J gene TRBJ2-2; a possible D gene is TRBD1 (7 bases). Germline V CDR1 and CDR2: LNHDA, SQIVND (reference sequence). The V gene lost 4 bases and the J gene lost 5 bases, with 11 bases spanning the gap. The CDR3 is made up of 14 amino acids. CDR3 region: CASSRQGGTGELFF. For the CDR3, the DNA is TGTGCCAGTAGTAGACAGGGAGGTACCGGGGAGCTGTTTTTT.

This rearrangement joins TRBV9 to TRBJ1-2; no clear D gene. CDR1 and CDR2 (germline): SGDLS, YYNGEE. With 4 bases removed from V and 4 bases from J, the gap between germline ends came to 14 bases. The CDR3 spans 14 residues. CDR3 loop: CASSSNPIPYGYTF. CDR3 coding DNA: TGTGCCAGCAGCTCCAACCCCATACCCTATGGCTACACCTTC. Drawing the rest from reference TRBV9 and TRBJ1-2, the complete variable domain is DSGVTQTPKHLITATGQRVTLRCSPRSGDLSVYWYQQSLDQGLQFLIQYYNGEERAKGNILERFSAQQFPDLHSELNLSSLELGDSALYFCASSSNPIPYGYTFGSGTRLTVV.

The chain combines TRBV6-5 with TRBJ2-7; 11 bases fit TRBD1. The V and J ends lost 0 bases and 4 bases, in that order; junction bases with no gene match: 5. From germline, CDR1 is MNHEY and CDR2 SVGAGI. The CDR3 runs to 16 residues. Here the CDR3 reads CASSYSAGTGGYEQYF. CDR3 DNA sequence: TGTGCCAGCAGTTACTCCGCAGGGACAGGGGGTTACGAGCAGTACTTC.